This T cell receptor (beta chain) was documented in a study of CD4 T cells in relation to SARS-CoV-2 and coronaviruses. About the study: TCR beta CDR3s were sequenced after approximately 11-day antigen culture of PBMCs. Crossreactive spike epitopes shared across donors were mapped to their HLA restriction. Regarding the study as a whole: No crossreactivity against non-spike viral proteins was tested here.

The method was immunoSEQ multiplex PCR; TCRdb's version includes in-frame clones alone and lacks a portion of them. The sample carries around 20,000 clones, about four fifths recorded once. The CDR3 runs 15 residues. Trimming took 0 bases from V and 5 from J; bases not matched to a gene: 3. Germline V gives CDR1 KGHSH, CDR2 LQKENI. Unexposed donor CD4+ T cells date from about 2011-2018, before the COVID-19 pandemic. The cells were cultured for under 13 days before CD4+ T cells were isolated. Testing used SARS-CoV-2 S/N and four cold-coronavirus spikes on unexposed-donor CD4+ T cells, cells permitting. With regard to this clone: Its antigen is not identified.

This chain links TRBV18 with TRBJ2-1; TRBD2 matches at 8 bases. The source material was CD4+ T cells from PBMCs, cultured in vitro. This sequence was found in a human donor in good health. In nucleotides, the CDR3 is TGTGCCAGCTCACCACCAAGCGGGAGCCACAATGAGCAGTTCTTC. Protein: CASSPPSGSHNEQFF.